Here is one T cell receptor beta chain with its context. These data originate in a study of multiple sclerosis patients with progressive multifocal leukoencephalopathy. Sequencing was at survey level. Only in-frame clones appear in the TCRdb table, and some are missing; sequencing was by immunoSEQ multiplex PCR. The profile shows roughly 31,000 clones, around nine tenths of them singletons. The length of the CDR3 is 14 residues. Germline CDR1 reads SGDLS; CDR2 reads YYNGEE. Trimming took 3 bases from V and 5 from J; bases not matched to a gene: 4. Time point of the sample: before natalizumab initiation.

This clonotype was obtained from a human donor with multiple sclerosis. Sequencing was carried out using PBMCs. V usage is TRBV9 and J usage is TRBJ2-7; the match to TRBD2 covers 11 bases. The CDR3 DNA reads TGTGCCAGCAGCGGGGGACTAGCGGACGACGAGCAGTACTTC. Translation: CASSGGLADDEQYF.